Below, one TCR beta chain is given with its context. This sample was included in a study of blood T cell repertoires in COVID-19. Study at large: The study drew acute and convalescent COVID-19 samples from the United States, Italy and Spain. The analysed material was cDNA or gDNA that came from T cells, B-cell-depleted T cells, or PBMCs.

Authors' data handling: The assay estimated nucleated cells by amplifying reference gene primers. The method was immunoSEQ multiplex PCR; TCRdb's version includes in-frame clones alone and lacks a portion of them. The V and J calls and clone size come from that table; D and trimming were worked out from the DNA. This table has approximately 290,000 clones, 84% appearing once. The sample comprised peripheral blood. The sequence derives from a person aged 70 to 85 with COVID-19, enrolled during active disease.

CDR3 sequence: CASSIGQAWNEQFF. The DNA of the CDR3 is TGTGCCAGTAGTATTGGACAGGCCTGGAACGAGCAGTTCTTC. V and J are TRBV19 and TRBJ2-1, with 7 bases identical to TRBD1. Per the germline V gene, CDR1 is LNHDA and CDR2 is SQIVND (reference sequence). The CDR3 consists of 14 residues. With 3 bases clipped from V and 10 bases from J, the junction kept 9 bases outside the gene matches.